This T cell receptor (beta chain) comes out of a study of blood T cells in healthy people across ages (dated by TCRdb to about 2015). About the investigation overall: In model experiments, template switching captured about one uniquely barcoded TCR beta cDNA molecule for every two T cells. Using deep sequencing normalized with unique cDNA molecular identifiers, the study measured how TCR beta repertoire diversity changes with age. Donors of different ages were randomly distributed across sequencing lanes to avoid experimental bias. Two additional independent replicas of 1 million unique cDNA reads from the same blood draw were analyzed for two donors (one aged 18 to 29 and one aged 80 or older). Four age groups were formed from the donors: young (average 16 years), middle-aged (less than 40), aged (under 70) and long-lived (less than 85).

On this clonotype: No antigen is known for it. The sample holds no much larger clone one base away, and base qualities are not on file.

The study at large found these results: Because the CMV infection status of the donors was unknown, age-related changes in expanded clonotypes may potentially have been confounded. Compared with the aged group, the long-lived group had more naive CD4+ T cells, fewer expanded clones and increased TCR diversity, suggesting age selection. Since profiling was done on bulk unsorted PBMCs, naive and antigen-experienced compartments could not be conclusively compared. Observed TCR beta diversity per million T cells fell roughly linearly with age, and a significant reduction was already apparent by age around 40. Estimates of total diversity based on one million sequenced T cells were considered lower bounds and underestimates. Observed TCR beta diversity correlated strongly with the percentage of naive T cells measured by flow cytometry.

Systemically healthy Caucasian individuals from Russia, some 36 in total and aged about 6 to 95 years, were included as donors. Approximately 10 milliliters of peripheral blood were collected from each donor into EDTA-treated Vacutainer tubes. PBMCs were isolated by Ficoll-Paque density-gradient centrifugation, with at least 7 million obtained per sample. Total RNA, at least 6 micrograms per sample, was extracted from PBMCs with Trizol reagent. Naive CD45RAhigh/CD27high T cell percentages were measured by flow cytometry on a PBMC aliquot from every donor. Libraries came from 5' RACE. TCRdb names Illumina HiSeq 2500 as the instrument used. The second PCR ran for about 6 to 12 cycles and used a J-beta primer mix along with a sample-barcoded 5' primer. Each TCR beta cDNA molecule received a unique molecular identifier from a template-switch 5' adaptor carrying 12 random nucleotides. At least 2.5 million CDR3-containing paired-end reads were obtained from each sample. First-strand cDNA was synthesized from all RNA with the Mint cDNA synthesis kit, primed by a TRBC-specific oligonucleotide. All cDNA was treated with uracil-DNA glycosylase and then went through a first 18-cycle PCR with the universal primers M1SS and BC2_uni_R. On the study's bioinformatics: For normalization, 1 million high-quality reads, each with a distinct molecular identifier, were randomly selected from each sample. Reads sharing molecular identifiers were discarded rather than binned into consensus sequences. CDR3 identification, clonotype clustering and error correction used MiTCR with a Q25 quality threshold and the strictest error-elimination algorithm. A nonparametric unseen species model using Euler transformation provided a lower-bound estimate of total TCR beta diversity. Starting from the raw public reads, TCRdb applied fastp trimming at Q25, assembled clones with MiXCR and retained in-frame beta chains. For every CDR3 protein sequence, its rows merge into one entry that carries the most common genes and DNA. The V and J calls reflect TCRdb's pipeline rather than the authors' work. The sample includes roughly 800,000 distinct CDR3 sequences, with 55% to 70% observed a single time. Approximately 23% of the sample is taken by the ten largest.

Taken from cysteine to phenylalanine, the CDR3 has 16 residues. The DNA shown is the 48-base CDR3, in frame from base 1. The CDR1 and CDR2 encoded by the germline V gene are ENHRY and SYGVKD. Deletion took 5 bases off V and 0 bases off J, with a span of 14 bases between the germline ends. Source material: blood. The receptor's source is a man aged 25-40 years in good health. Recombination linked TRBV10-3 to TRBJ2-4, and the D gene may be TRBD1, 5 bases matching. The bases are TGTGCCATCAGTAGGGGCCAGGACCTAGCCAAAAACATTCAGTACTTC. It translates as CAISRGQDLAKNIQYF.